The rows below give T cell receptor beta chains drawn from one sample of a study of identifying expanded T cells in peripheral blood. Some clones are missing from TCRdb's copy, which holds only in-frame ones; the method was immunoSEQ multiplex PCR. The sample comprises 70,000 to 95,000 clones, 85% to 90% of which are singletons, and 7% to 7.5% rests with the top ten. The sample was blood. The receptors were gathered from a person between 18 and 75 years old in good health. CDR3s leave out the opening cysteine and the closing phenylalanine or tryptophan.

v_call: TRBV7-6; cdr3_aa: ASSLYSGTGGGNEQF
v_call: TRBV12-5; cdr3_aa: ASGGQPPATQY
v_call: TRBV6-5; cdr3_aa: ASSLYTVAF
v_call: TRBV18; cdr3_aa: ASSPGQPNTEAF
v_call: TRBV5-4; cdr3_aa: ASSPPTGIGGYT
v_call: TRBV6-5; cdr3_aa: ASSYGQGLNEKLF
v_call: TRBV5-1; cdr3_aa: ASSSNSGAETQY
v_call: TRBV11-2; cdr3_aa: ASSLTGRGNTIY
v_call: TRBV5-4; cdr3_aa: ASSPWTGAYEQY
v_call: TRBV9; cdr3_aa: ASSVGSSAKETQY
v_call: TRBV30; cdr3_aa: AWSKVSSYEQY
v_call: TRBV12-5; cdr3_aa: ASGLVISYNEQF
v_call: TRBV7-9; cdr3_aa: ASSLAYPDYGYT
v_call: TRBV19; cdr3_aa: ASSIDPQGAWEKLF
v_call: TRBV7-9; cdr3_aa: ASSLAGANTEAF